Included here is one T cell receptor (beta chain) sequence, with context. This sample is part of a study of OX40 agonist ivuxolimab in advanced cancers. TCRdb's copy holds only in-frame clones and misses some; the assay was immunoSEQ multiplex PCR. Of under 40,000 clones detected, about 83% appear once; the ten largest clones hold approximately 12%. This TCR derives from an adult with an advanced solid tumor such as melanoma, head and neck, liver or kidney cancer. The source material was CD4+ or CD8+ T cells sorted from blood, sampled in a trial of the OX40 agonist ivuxolimab.

The chain's CDR3 is CASSQGAGGHNEQFF. The CDR3 bases are TGCGCCAGCAGCCAAGGAGCGGGAGGCCACAATGAGCAGTTCTTC. J is TRBJ2-1 and V is TRBV4-3; 9 nucleotides line up with TRBD2. The ends lost 1 base at V and 5 bases at J; junction bases unmatched: 3. The length of the CDR3 is 15 residues. Germline loops: CDR1 LGHNA, CDR2 YSLEER.